This T cell receptor beta chain was obtained from a study of beta chain features in type 1 diabetes. Researchers reported sorting CD4+ naive, central memory, regulatory and stem cell-like memory cells via CD45RO/CCR7/CD25/CD127/CD95/CD27. Study observations and caveats: When Type 1 diabetes patients were examined, their TCRB CDR3s proved moderately but significantly shorter in all four CD4+ subsets.

Isolated RNA was reverse transcribed in full, so expressed TCRB transcripts were sequenced. Sequencing was performed with immunoSEQ multiplex PCR; in TCRdb, only in-frame clones are kept and a portion is missing. Seen here are almost 350,000 clones, approximately 8% observed once, and the top ten hold around 0.45%. There are a few counts of this clone. Antigen unknown. The sequencing sample was made of central memory CD4+ T cells from blood. The TCR originated in a woman between 18 and 29 years old in good health.

The CDR3 region has the DNA TGTGCCAGCTTTCAGGGGGGCGAGCTCTACGAGCAGTACTTC. Its protein product is CASFQGGELYEQYF. The chain links TRBV21-1 to TRBJ2-7; the table's D gene call, TRBD1, was not cross checked with the DNA. TRBV21-1 is assigned pseudogene status. The CDR3 has 14 residues.